This passage covers 10 T cell receptor beta chains from one sample sequenced in a study of blood T cell repertoires in COVID-19. Assay used: immunoSEQ multiplex PCR; TCRdb lists only in-frame clones, some missing. The repertoire holds nearly 300,000 clones, with approximately 89% as singletons. Sequencing was done on a sample of PBMCs or T cells enriched from blood (not recorded which). Receptors originate from a woman aged 50 to 60 who had been exposed to COVID-19.

V usage is TRBV5-1 and J usage is TRBJ2-1; 12 bases line up with TRBD2. Germline V gives CDR1 SGHRS, CDR2 YFSETQ. There are 16 residues in the CDR3. V lost 4 bases and J lost 4; bases outside the gene matches: 6. As DNA, the CDR3 is TGCGCCAGCAGCCGCCTTGGGACTAGCGGGTACAATGAGCAGTTCTTC. Translation gives CASSRLGTSGYNEQFF.

This chain connects TRBV6-2 or TRBV6-3 to TRBJ2-3; TRBD2 matches at 7 bases. CDR1 MNHEY and CDR2 SVGEGT come from the germline V gene. This CDR3 has 17 amino acids. The ends lost 6 bases at V and 0 bases at J; junction bases unmatched: 12. CDR3 nucleotides: TGTGCCAGCAGCCCTGGGCCAGCGGGGTCTAGCACAGATACGCAGTATTTT. This gives the protein CASSPGPAGSSTDTQYF.

The CDR3 sequence: CASSLFVDRVSPLHF. The DNA for the CDR3 is TGTGCCAGCAGTTTATTTGTTGACAGGGTTTCACCCCTCCACTTT. This sequence joins TRBV27 and TRBJ1-6, with 7 positions matching TRBD1. The V gene's germline CDR1 is MNHEY and CDR2 SMNVEV (reference sequence). The CDR3 extends over 15 amino acids. J gave up 9 bases and V 1 base, and 6 bases lay outside the gene matches.

This clone was found once. V gene TRBV7-9 combines with J gene TRBJ1-3; D unclear. The V and J ends lost 5 bases and 4 bases respectively, with 6 bases between them. This CDR3 spans 12 amino acids. Germline V gene sequence: CDR1 SEHNR, CDR2 FQNEAQ (reference sequence). For the CDR3, the DNA is TGTGCCAGCAGCCCCCCGGGAAACACCATATATTTT. Amino acid sequence: CASSPPGNTIYF.

This chain joins TRBV5-6 and TRBJ2-1; D not certain. V gave up 1 base and J gave up 9 bases, with 5 bases separating them. There are 11 residues in the CDR3. CDR1 is SGHDT and CDR2 is YYEEEE in the germline V gene. CDR3 loop: CASSLPGEQFF. The CDR3 nucleotides are TGTGCCAGCAGCTTGCCGGGTGAGCAGTTCTTC.

Here the CDR3 DNA reads TGCGCCAGCAGCCATCCCGGGACATTGCCCTACGAGCAGTACTTC. Its translation is CASSHPGTLPYEQYF. The rearrangement uses TRBV4-1 and TRBJ2-7; maybe TRBD1 (6 bases). Germline lookup yields CDR1 MGHRA and CDR2 YSYEKL. The CDR3 runs 15 residues. Trimming pared 3 bases from V and 2 bases from J, leaving 14 bases between.

In this sample, this clone turned up once. V gene TRBV28 combines with J gene TRBJ2-2, with 9 bases that match TRBD2. Per the germline V gene, CDR1 is MDHEN and CDR2 is SYDVKM. With 4 bases clipped from V and 9 bases from J, the junction kept 12 bases outside the gene matches. This CDR3 is 16 amino acids long. This CDR3 is CASSSRRGGLWRELFF. The CDR3 coding sequence is TGTGCCAGCAGTTCCCGGCGGGGGGGCCTTTGGAGGGAGCTGTTTTTT.

The V gene is TRBV19, the J gene TRBJ1-1, with D maybe TRBD1 (5 bases). CDR1 is LNHDA and CDR2 is SQIVND in the germline V gene (reference sequence). The CDR3 is 17 residues long. Deletions cut 5 bases from V and 7 bases from J, with 26 bases between. The CDR3 loop is CASSYFISHGTEGEAFF. The CDR3 bases are TGTGCCAGTAGTTACTTTATTTCCCACGGGACTGAGGGTGAAGCTTTCTTT.

The chain recombines TRBV5-1 with TRBJ1-1; D is unresolved. Germline V CDR1 and CDR2: SGHRS, YFSETQ. Trimming pared 2 bases from V and 8 bases from J, leaving 13 bases between. The CDR3 covers 13 residues. The CDR3 loop is CASSFSAEGEAFF. The CDR3 bases are TGCGCCAGCAGCTTCTCAGCAGAGGGCGAAGCTTTCTTT. The full variable domain, in which reference TRBV5-1 and TRBJ1-1 provide the parts outside the CDR3, is KAGVTQTPRYLIKTRGQQVTLSCSPISGHRSVSWYQQTPGQGLQFLFEYFSETQRNKGNFPGRFSGRQFSNSRSEMNVSTLELGDSALYLCASSFSAEGEAFFGQGTRLTVV.

The rearrangement joins TRBV19 to TRBJ2-5; 8 bases are a match to TRBD1. Looked up from germline, CDR1 is LNHDA and CDR2 is SQIVND (reference sequence). The CDR3 is 15 residues long. The junction had 9 bases not matched to a gene; V was cut back by 4 bases and J by 5 bases. CDR3 protein: CASSTTGGIGETQYF. CDR3 nucleotide sequence: TGTGCCAGTAGTACCACAGGGGGGATTGGGGAGACCCAGTACTTC.